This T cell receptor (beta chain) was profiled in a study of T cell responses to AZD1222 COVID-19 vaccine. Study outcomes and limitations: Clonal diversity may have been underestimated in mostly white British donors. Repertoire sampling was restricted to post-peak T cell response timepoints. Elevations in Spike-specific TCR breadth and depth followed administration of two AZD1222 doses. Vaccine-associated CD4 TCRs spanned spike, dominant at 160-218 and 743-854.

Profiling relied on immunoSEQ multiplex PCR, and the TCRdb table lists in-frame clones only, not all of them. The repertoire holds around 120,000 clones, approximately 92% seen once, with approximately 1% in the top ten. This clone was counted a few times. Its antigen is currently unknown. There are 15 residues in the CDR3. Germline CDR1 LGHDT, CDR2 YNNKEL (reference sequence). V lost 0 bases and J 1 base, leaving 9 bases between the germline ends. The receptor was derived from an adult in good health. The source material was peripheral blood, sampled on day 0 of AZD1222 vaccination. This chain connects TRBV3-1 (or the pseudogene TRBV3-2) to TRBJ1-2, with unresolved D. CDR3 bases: TGTGCCAGCAGCCAAGATATGGGAGGTAACTATGGCTACACCTTC. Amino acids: CASSQDMGGNYGYTF.